This T cell receptor (beta chain) was identified during a study of cytomegalovirus exposure and HLA in healthy donors. V dropped 3 bases and J dropped 4 bases, with 9 bases sitting between them. The CDR3 is 13 amino acids. The germline V gene has CDR1 MNHEY and CDR2 SMNVEV (reference sequence). The primer mix had 60 Vbeta and 13 Jbeta primers. Produced via immunoSEQ multiplex PCR; TCRdb's table is partial and in-frame only. In all, the sample yields 110,000 to 150,000 clones. Study-level results: Among TCR beta chains, those listed as cytomegalovirus-associated numbered about 160. A later analysis reportedly identified an Asian-associated ancestry cluster as carrying fewer N-insertions than the roughly 600-donor mean. Analysis was carried out at a later point, and it linked a missense DCLRE1C variant to TCR beta V- and J-gene trimming. In a later analysis, specific HLA alleles were associated with around 17,000 TCR beta sequences at a 0.05 false discovery rate.

As for this clone: Its antigen is currently unknown.

This TCR was recovered from a woman between 18 and 29 years old in good health and CMV-seronegative. The specimen sequenced was PBMCs. This chain links TRBV27 with TRBJ2-5; D gene ambiguous. This CDR3 reads CASSLSYLETQYF. Here the CDR3 DNA reads TGTGCCAGCAGTTTGAGTTATTTAGAGACCCAGTACTTC.